This T cell receptor (beta chain) was sequenced during a study of cytomegalovirus exposure and HLA in healthy donors listed by TCRdb under 2017. About the study as a whole: An earlier analysis of roughly 500 of the donors reported over 250 Gb of sequence data and 117 million unique TCR beta sequences obtained from around 170 million T cells. High-throughput TCR immunosequencing, statistical association of individual TCRs with disease status, and machine learning were combined to predict cytomegalovirus infection status. Across approximately 400 genotyped donors of the cohort, an average of about 250,000 unique TCR beta nucleotide sequences per donor were sequenced, and about a sixth of those sequences were non-productive. Besides the first cohort of 666 subjects, a separate validation cohort made up of over a hundred different subjects was used. The genetic ancestry cluster associated with self-reported Caucasian donors included 80% to 90% of the roughly 380 genotyped donors. Class I and class II HLA loci were covered by the typing at four-digit resolution. Every repertoire in the discovery cohort had been generated on one and the same sequencing platform. An earlier analysis of around 640 of the donors used high-throughput TCR beta sequencing to judge whether each TCR beta V gene segment behaved as functional or pseudogenic. The T cell repertoires of 670 or so subjects were profiled by immunosequencing and related to cytomegalovirus serostatus. A later genetic analysis used genome-wide SNP genotypes for about 65% of the roughly 670 donors, treating that subset as a discovery cohort. Donor age, sex, ethnicity and CMV serostatus were collected together with the repertoire data. To study patterns of TCR occurrence, a later analysis re-analyzed previously published TCR beta repertoires from 666 donors and added high-resolution HLA genotyping. The number of donors typed differed by locus, with roughly 629-640 for A, B, C, DRB1 and DQB1, roughly 520 for DQA1, 600 to 610 for DPA1, and roughly 450 for DPB1. Several DR-DQ haplotypes were treated as single units for association and clustering because of strong linkage in the cohort. In the later analysis, no new phenotypic data were used to find candidate immune exposures; instead, reliance was placed on TCR beta sequences and their occurrence across donors. The study aimed to test whether signatures of past pathogen exposure could be identified by cataloging public T cell receptors. An early release covering roughly 600 HLA-typed donors comprised approximately 300 gigabases of sequencing data and around 80 million unique TCR sequences. Study-wide conclusions, independent of this receptor: CMV serostatus was the only immune exposure information available for the cohort. In a later analysis, most CMV-associated TCR beta chains were found to appear HLA-restricted, with HLA associations seemingly driven largely by CMV exposure. Most TCR sequences were observed very rarely across donors, whereas some public TCRs were present in many individuals. A later genetic analysis associated a missense DCLRE1C variant with V-gene and J-gene trimming of TCR beta chains, and an independent cohort replicated the association. In an earlier analysis of 450 to 750 of the donors, most TCR beta V segments appeared in productive rearrangements about 87% or about 30% of the time, broadly matching IMGT annotations. A later analysis reported that several top co-occurrence clusters appeared linked to parvovirus B19, influenza, CMV and Epstein-Barr virus. The classifier was reported to diagnose cytomegalovirus status with high specificity and sensitivity in both the original cohort and the validation cohort. A total of roughly 160 TCR beta chains were listed by the study as associated with cytomegalovirus. This cohort had only TCR beta chains sequenced, and the lack of alpha or paired-chain data limited which features could be detected. The authors suggested that the approach could potentially be extended to other disease states and immunological phenotypes. Correlated functional status among segregating V segments might reflect linkage disequilibrium, but an unknown experimental factor could not be ruled out. A group of highly shared sequence variants was considered likely to be a technical artifact of the sequencing pipeline. Presence/absence analyses assumed roughly uniform sequencing depth across donors, an assumption that may not hold. A later analysis found that HLA-associated TCR beta chains were more clonally expanded and had lower generation probabilities than equally common non-associated chains. Because counts were too low, seventeen rarely observed V segments, including chromosome 9 orphons, were excluded from the earlier analysis of about 500 of the donors. In a later analysis, the rate of TCR association differed among HLA loci, with DRB1 alleles having the most associated TCRs and HLA-C alleles having the fewest. A few of the identified cytomegalovirus-associated TCR beta chains were confirmed in vitro to be specific for cytomegalovirus antigens. At a false discovery rate of 0.05, a later analysis linked 15,000 to 20,000 TCR beta sequences to specific HLA alleles. Strong co-occurrence of HLA alleles, especially DR and DQ, made assigning TCR associations to individual alleles difficult. The 87-base-pair reads could not distinguish some IMGT-functional V segments, including TRBV6-2 and TRBV6-3, so those segments were excluded. Because HLA typing was unavailable for some donors at each locus, only the typed subset was used in association tests. Compared with the approximately 720-donor mean, donors in an Asian-associated ancestry cluster had fewer N-insertions in productive TCRs, according to a later genetic analysis. A further reported finding was that TCR beta sequences accurately predicted the HLA-A and HLA-B alleles for most subjects in the first cohort.

The library was obtained by the immunoSEQ multiplex PCR assay. For the multiplex PCR, a mixture combining 60 forward primers for TCR Vbeta segments and 13 reverse primers for TCR Jbeta segments was used. The CDR3 region of rearranged TCR beta genes was amplified from genomic DNA with a multiplex PCR assay. On the Illumina HiSeq System, the amplified TCR beta libraries were sequenced as 87-base-pair reads. Per the authors' processing: Across the 670 or so repertoires, a later analysis counted 75 million to 90 million unique TCR beta chains, roughly 11 million of which were shared by at least two donors. Raw reads were error-corrected and collapsed into unique sequences by a nearest-neighbor algorithm in which closely related sequences were merged to remove PCR and sequencing errors. CDR3 sequences were aligned to IMGT reference sequences to assign V, D and J gene segments. For a sequence to be retained, a match of at least six nucleotides was required to both a V gene segment and a J gene segment. A rearrangement was called productive if the CDR3 had no stop codons and remained in frame with V and J, and every other rearrangement was called non-productive. CDR3 was defined according to IMGT convention as the region running from the second conserved V-encoded cysteine to the conserved J-encoded phenylalanine. The earlier analysis of 587 of the donors excluded sequences that lacked an unambiguous match to a single V gene segment. An earlier analysis of several hundred of the donors called V segments functional above 56.7% productive rearrangements and segregating when the between-donor standard deviation exceeded 5%. A statistical classification framework was developed to diagnose cytomegalovirus status using the catalog of TCR beta chain sequences. In a later analysis, TCR nucleotide sequences were compared against IMGT/GENE-DB human TR gene sequences so that V and J genes could be assigned. The TCRdist pipeline was used in a later analysis to assign CDR3 sequences and most-parsimonious VDJ recombination scenarios. In a later analysis, each TCR beta chain was defined by its CDR3 amino acid sequence together with its V-gene family, and reads lacking a unique V-gene family were excluded. To address suspected cross-contamination and a sequencing artifact, a later analysis removed a few hundred highly shared, low-generation-probability nucleotide sequences. In a later analysis, a clonal expansion index was calculated for each public chain from normalized within-repertoire ranks of inferred template counts. In a later analysis, generation probabilities were computed with a VDJ recombination model fitted to out-of-frame rearrangements, and the resulting probabilities were checked against IGoR. In a later analysis, hypergeometric tests were used to score TCR-TCR, TCR-HLA and TCR-CMV co-occurrence, with a repertoire-size bias correction applied to TCR pairs. A later analysis estimated false discovery rates by permuting HLA or CMV assignments 20 times. In a later analysis, co-occurring TCRs were grouped with DBSCAN, and TCRdist sequence similarity was added when clustering was performed within HLA-allele-positive subsets. For co-occurrence clustering, repertoires with fewer than 30,000 or more than 120,000 public chains were excluded, along with 5 or 6 repertoires with anomalous nucleotide sharing. TCRdb stores this immuneACCESS table with in-frame sequences only. Part of the clones is absent; in the studies checked, under half of the shortfall reflects unresolved V genes, and no reason is known for the rest. V and J calls plus clone size are reproduced from that table; the DNA served to infer D and trimming. The sample yields under 200,000 clones; around 80% were counted once. The ten largest account for 0.5% of the sample.

The sample holds a few counts of this clone. The antigen it recognizes is unknown. Base qualities are not recorded, but no much larger clone differs from it by a single base. According to the germline V gene (reference sequence), CDR1 reads MNHEY and CDR2 reads SMNVEV. Relative to germline, V is missing 6 bases and J is missing 2 bases, with 11 bases of the junction outside any gene match. Reading from cysteine to phenylalanine, the CDR3 counts 16 amino acids. Only the CDR3 part of the read is kept: 48 bases, read in frame from the first base. In total, fewer than 750 healthy bone marrow donors made up the cohort. All cohort members were sampled while nominally healthy, although unrecorded immune exposures were likely present. The donor tested CMV seronegative, placing the donor among the 350 to 400 seronegative members of the cohort. Every donor gave a peripheral blood sample, and the peripheral blood mononuclear cells from that sample were used for TCR beta sequencing. Genomic DNA extraction from the blood cell samples was performed with the Qiagen DNeasy Blood Extraction Kit.

The chain is encoded by TRBV27 joined to TRBJ2-3, and 7 junction bases match TRBD2. This sequence originates from a woman between 50 and 59 years old in good health and CMV-seronegative. Sample: PBMCs. The bases read TGTGCCAGCAGCTTGCCGGGACTATCCTCCACAGATACGCAGTATTTT. The encoded protein is CASSLPGLSSTDTQYF.